The rows below give T cell receptor beta chains drawn from one sample of a study of cytomegalovirus exposure and HLA in healthy donors. The assay was immunoSEQ multiplex PCR, and TCRdb's table has in-frame clones only and misses some. The sample contains about 140,000 clones, 70% to 80% of which appear only once. Material: PBMCs. These receptors all stem from a female donor in good health and CMV-seronegative. Both conserved end residues are part of each CDR3. A D gene is named only where the DNA matches it firmly. Only some rows state a clone size, as once, few, many or a class for expanded clones.

J gene	clone size	D gene	V gene	CDR3 protein	CDR3 DNA
TRBJ1-4	few	TRBD1	TRBV5-4	CASSLSVGQLNEKLFF	TGTGCCAGCAGCTTGTCAGTGGGACAGCTTAATGAAAAACTGTTTTTT
TRBJ2-6	NA	NA	TRBV6-5	CASSFRAAGANVLTF	TGTGCCAGCAGTTTCAGGGCTGCTGGGGCCAACGTCCTGACTTTC
TRBJ1-1	few	NA	TRBV7-9	CASSLARGMNTEAFF	TGTGCCAGCAGCTTAGCTAGGGGCATGAACACTGAAGCTTTCTTT
TRBJ2-7	NA	NA	TRBV18	CASSPTRRDTYEQYF	TGTGCCAGCTCACCCACCCGCCGGGACACCTACGAGCAGTACTTC
TRBJ1-2	NA	NA	TRBV19	CASSADSLYGYTF	TGTGCCAGTAGTGCGGACAGTCTCTATGGCTACACCTTC
TRBJ1-1	NA	TRBD1	TRBV9	CASSVTGTGAGTEAFF	TGTGCCAGCAGCGTCACCGGGACAGGGGCGGGCACTGAAGCTTTCTTT
TRBJ2-1	NA	NA	TRBV19	CASSNGQGGYNEQFF	TGTGCCAGTAGTAACGGACAGGGAGGGTACAATGAGCAGTTCTTC
TRBJ2-7	few	NA	TRBV5-4	CASSLSVSSYEQYF	TGTGCCAGCAGCTTGTCGGTTAGCTCCTACGAGCAGTACTTC
TRBJ1-4	few	TRBD1	TRBV11-3	CASSAGQTNEKLFF	TGTGCCAGCAGCGCGGGACAGACTAATGAAAAACTGTTTTTT
TRBJ2-7	NA	TRBD1	TRBV2	CASREQGASYEQYF	TGTGCCAGCAGGGAACAGGGGGCGTCCTACGAGCAGTACTTC
TRBJ1-3	NA	NA	TRBV9	CASSVGDIAGNTIYF	TGTGCCAGCAGCGTCGGGGATATTGCTGGAAACACCATATATTTT
TRBJ2-7	NA	NA	TRBV4-1	CASSQGAGLTVSVQYF	TGCGCCAGCAGCCAAGGTGCCGGCTTGACAGTGTCCGTGCAGTACTTC
TRBJ1-5	NA	NA	TRBV28	CASSLGGARDQPQHF	TGTGCCAGCAGTTTGGGGGGGGCCCGGGATCAGCCCCAGCATTTT
TRBJ1-1	NA	NA	TRBV20-1	CSARTVEAFF	TGCAGTGCTAGGACAGTCGAAGCTTTCTTT
TRBJ2-3	NA	NA	TRBV4-1	CASSSLSGTDTQYF	TGCGCCAGCAGCTCCCTGTCCGGCACAGATACGCAGTATTTT
TRBJ1-6	NA	NA	TRBV27	CASSLGGSSYNSPLHF	TGTGCCAGCAGTTTGGGGGGGTCGTCCTATAATTCACCCCTCCACTTT
TRBJ1-4	NA	NA	TRBV2	CASTSTVPHEKLFF	TGTGCCAGCACCTCGACAGTACCCCATGAAAAACTGTTTTTT
TRBJ2-7	NA	NA	TRBV5-1	CASSSRQSYEQYF	TGCGCCAGCAGTTCCCGACAGTCCTACGAGCAGTACTTC
TRBJ2-5	NA	TRBD1	TRBV6-1	CASSAGTVQTETQYF	TGTGCCAGTAGTGCCGGGACAGTACAAACAGAGACCCAGTACTTC
TRBJ2-1	NA	NA	TRBV10-1	CASSPSSPFGEQFF	TGCGCCAGCAGTCCTAGTTCCCCCTTTGGTGAGCAGTTCTTC
TRBJ2-3	NA	TRBD2	TRBV7-3	CASSLTGLAGATRGDTQYF	TGTGCCAGCAGCCTTACGGGACTAGCGGGAGCCACCCGGGGGGATACGCAGTATTTT
TRBJ1-6	NA	NA	TRBV19	CASSIQLKGPGAGNSPLHF	TGTGCCAGTAGTATACAATTAAAGGGCCCAGGGGCAGGGAATTCACCCCTCCACTTT
TRBJ1-5	NA	TRBD1	TRBV9	CASSEGGYDNQPQHF	TGTGCCAGCAGCGAAGGGGGCTATGACAATCAGCCCCAGCATTTT
TRBJ1-1	NA	NA	TRBV10-1	CASSRSTGNLDTEAFF	TGCGCCAGCAGTCGTTCGACAGGAAACCTGGACACTGAAGCTTTCTTT
TRBJ1-6	once	NA	TRBV21-1	CATISPLHF	TGTGCCACCATTTCACCCCTCCACTTT
TRBJ2-7	once	TRBD2	TRBV18	CASSPPGLAGGLDEQYF	TGTGCCAGCTCGCCCCCGGGACTAGCGGGAGGATTGGACGAGCAGTACTTC
TRBJ1-1	NA	NA	TRBV6-5	CASSESSTEAFF	TGTGCCAGCAGTGAATCGAGCACTGAAGCTTTCTTT
TRBJ1-1	NA	TRBD1	TRBV9	CASSPRTWTGGGMNTEAFF	TGTGCCAGCAGCCCCCGGACTTGGACAGGGGGGGGGATGAACACTGAAGCTTTCTTT
TRBJ2-2	NA	NA	TRBV27	CASSLWQGSTGELFF	TGTGCCAGCAGCCTGTGGCAGGGAAGCACCGGGGAGCTGTTTTTT
TRBJ1-2	NA	NA	TRBV5-4	CASSFGQTGGNYGYTF	TGTGCCAGCAGCTTTGGGCAGACAGGCGGTAACTATGGCTACACCTTC
TRBJ1-1	NA	NA	TRBV19	CASIGSTEAFF	TGTGCCAGTATAGGGAGCACTGAAGCTTTCTTT
TRBJ1-5	NA	NA	TRBV28	CASSFWGESNQPQHF	TGTGCCAGCAGTTTCTGGGGGGAAAGCAATCAGCCCCAGCATTTT
TRBJ2-3	few	TRBD1	TRBV6-1	CASSGMDRVADTQYF	TGTGCCAGCAGTGGAATGGACAGGGTAGCAGATACGCAGTATTTT
TRBJ1-5	NA	NA	TRBV18	CASSPLPALGGNQPQHF	TGTGCCAGCTCACCACTACCAGCTCTCGGGGGCAATCAGCCCCAGCATTTT
TRBJ1-3	NA	NA	TRBV7-9	CASSPRLESGNTIYF	TGTGCCAGCAGCCCGAGACTGGAAAGTGGAAACACCATATATTTT
TRBJ2-3	NA	NA	TRBV23-1	CASSQMVRESTDTQYF	TGCGCCAGCAGTCAAATGGTACGGGAGAGCACAGATACGCAGTATTTT
TRBJ2-7	NA	NA	TRBV7-2	CASSPDTAEQYF	TGTGCCAGCAGTCCAGACACGGCCGAGCAGTACTTC
TRBJ1-4	NA	NA	TRBV7-8	CASSFGINEKLFF	TGTGCCAGCAGCTTCGGGATTAATGAAAAACTGTTTTTT
TRBJ2-7	once	TRBD1	TRBV14	CASSQPGQGTYEQYF	TGTGCCAGCAGCCAACCGGGACAGGGGACCTACGAGCAGTACTTC
TRBJ1-2	NA	NA	TRBV27	CASSSSGSGYTF	TGTGCCAGCAGTTCCTCAGGATCTGGCTACACCTTC
TRBJ2-1	NA	NA	TRBV15	CATSRDLTHNEQFF	TGTGCCACCAGCAGAGATCTAACCCACAATGAGCAGTTCTTC